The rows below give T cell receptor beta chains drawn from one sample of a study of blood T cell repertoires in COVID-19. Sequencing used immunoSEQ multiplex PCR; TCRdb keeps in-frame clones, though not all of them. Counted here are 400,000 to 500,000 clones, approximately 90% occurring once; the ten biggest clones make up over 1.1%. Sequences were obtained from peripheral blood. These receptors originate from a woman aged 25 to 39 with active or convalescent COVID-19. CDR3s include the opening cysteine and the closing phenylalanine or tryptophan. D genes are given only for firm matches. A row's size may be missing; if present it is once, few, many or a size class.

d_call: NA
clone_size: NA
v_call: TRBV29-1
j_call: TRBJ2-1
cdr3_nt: TGCAGCGCAGCATCGTACAATGAGCAGTTCTTC
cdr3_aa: CSAASYNEQFF

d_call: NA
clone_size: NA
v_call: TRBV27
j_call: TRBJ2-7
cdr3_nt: TGTGCCAGCAGTTTATCCGGGAGAACATACGAGCAGTACTTC
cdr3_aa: CASSLSGRTYEQYF

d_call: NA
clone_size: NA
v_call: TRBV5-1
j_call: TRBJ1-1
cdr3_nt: TGCGCCAGCAGCCCTGACATGAACACTGAAGCTTTCTTT
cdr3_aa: CASSPDMNTEAFF

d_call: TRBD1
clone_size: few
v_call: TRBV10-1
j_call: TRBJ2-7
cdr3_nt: TGCGCCAGCAGTCAGGGGGCTGACGAGCAGTACTTC
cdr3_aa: CASSQGADEQYF

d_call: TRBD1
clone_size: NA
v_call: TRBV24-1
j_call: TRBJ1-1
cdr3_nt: TGTGCCACCAGTGTGATGTTAGGTATAGACAGGGCAAACACTGAAGCTTTCTTT
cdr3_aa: CATSVMLGIDRANTEAFF

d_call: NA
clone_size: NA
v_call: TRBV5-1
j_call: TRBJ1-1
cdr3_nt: TGCGCCAGCAGCTTGACAGCGAACACTGAAGCTTTCTTT
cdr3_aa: CASSLTANTEAFF

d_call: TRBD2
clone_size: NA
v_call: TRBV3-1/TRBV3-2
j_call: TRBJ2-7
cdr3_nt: TGTGCCAGCAGCCAAGCTAGCGGGAGCTCCTACGAGCAGTACTTC
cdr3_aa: CASSQASGSSYEQYF

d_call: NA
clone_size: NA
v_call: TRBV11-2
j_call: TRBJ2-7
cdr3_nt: TGTGCCAGCAGCTTCGGGACAAATTACGAGCAGTACTTC
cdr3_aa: CASSFGTNYEQYF

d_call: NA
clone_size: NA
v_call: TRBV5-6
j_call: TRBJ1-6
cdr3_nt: TGTGCCAGCAGCTTGAGTCGGGGAATGAATTCACCCCTCCACTTT
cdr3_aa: CASSLSRGMNSPLHF

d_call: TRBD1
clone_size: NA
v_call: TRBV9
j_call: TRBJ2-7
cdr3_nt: TGTGCCAGCAGCTTCCGACAGGGCTACGAGCAGTACTTC
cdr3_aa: CASSFRQGYEQYF

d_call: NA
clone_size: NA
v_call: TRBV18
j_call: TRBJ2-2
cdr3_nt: TGTGCCAGCTCATCCCGGGGGTTTGCGAACACCGGGGAGCTGTTTTTT
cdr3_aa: CASSSRGFANTGELFF

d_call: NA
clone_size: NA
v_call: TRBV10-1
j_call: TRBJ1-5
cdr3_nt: TGCGCCAGCAGTGAGTACCAGGGGAGCAGTCAGCCCCAGCATTTT
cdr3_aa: CASSEYQGSSQPQHF

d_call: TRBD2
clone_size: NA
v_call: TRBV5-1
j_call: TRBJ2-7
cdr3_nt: TGCGCCAGCAGCTTGGCCGGGACTAGCGATGTTAACTCCTACGAGCAGTACTTC
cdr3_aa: CASSLAGTSDVNSYEQYF

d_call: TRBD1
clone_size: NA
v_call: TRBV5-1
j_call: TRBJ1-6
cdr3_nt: TGCGCCAGCAGCCCCGACAGGGCCTATAATTCACCCCTCCACTTT
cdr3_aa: CASSPDRAYNSPLHF

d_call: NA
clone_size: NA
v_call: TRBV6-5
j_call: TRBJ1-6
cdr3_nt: TGTGCCAGCAGTTTCCGGGACACGGCCGGTTCACCCCTCCACTTT
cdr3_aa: CASSFRDTAGSPLHF

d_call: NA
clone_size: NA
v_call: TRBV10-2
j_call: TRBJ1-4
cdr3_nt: TGCGCCAGCGGCGAAGGGCAGGGGCGGGAAAAACTGTTTTTT
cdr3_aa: CASGEGQGREKLFF

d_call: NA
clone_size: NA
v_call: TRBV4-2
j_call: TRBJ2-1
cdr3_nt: TGTGCCAGCAGCCGGGAGCCGATGGACAATGAGCAGTTCTTC
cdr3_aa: CASSREPMDNEQFF

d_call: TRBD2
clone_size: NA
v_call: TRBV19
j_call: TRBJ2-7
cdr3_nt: TGTGCCAGTAGTATATTAGCGGGGGGGACCTACGAGCAGTACTTC
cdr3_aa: CASSILAGGTYEQYF

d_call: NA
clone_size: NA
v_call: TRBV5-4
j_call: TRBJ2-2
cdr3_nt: TGTGCCAGCAGCTTGGTGCAGGGGTCCACCGGGGAGCTGTTTTTT
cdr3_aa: CASSLVQGSTGELFF

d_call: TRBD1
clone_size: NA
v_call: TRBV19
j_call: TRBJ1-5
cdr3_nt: TGTGCCAGTAGTATAAAGGGGACAGGGGACAATCAGCCCCAGCATTTT
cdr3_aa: CASSIKGTGDNQPQHF

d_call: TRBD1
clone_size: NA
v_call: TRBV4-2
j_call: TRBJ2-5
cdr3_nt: TGTGCCAGCAGCCGAGTTGGGACAGGACTGACGGAGACCCAGTACTTC
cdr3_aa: CASSRVGTGLTETQYF

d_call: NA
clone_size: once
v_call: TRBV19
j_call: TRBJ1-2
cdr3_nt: TGTGCCAGTAGTAGGAGTGATGGCTACACCTTC
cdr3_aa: CASSRSDGYTF

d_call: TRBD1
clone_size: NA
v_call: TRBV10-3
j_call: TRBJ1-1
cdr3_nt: TGTGCCATCAGTTCAGGGGGCCCCACTGAAGCTTTCTTT
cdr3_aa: CAISSGGPTEAFF

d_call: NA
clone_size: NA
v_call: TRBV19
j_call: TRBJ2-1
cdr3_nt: TGTGCCAGTAGTATAGATTTTCAGGGGAATGAGCAGTTCTTC
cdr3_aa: CASSIDFQGNEQFF

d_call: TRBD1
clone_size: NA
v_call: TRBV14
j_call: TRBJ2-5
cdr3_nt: TGTGCCAGCAGCCACGGGACAGTACAGACCCAGTACTTC
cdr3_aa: CASSHGTVQTQYF

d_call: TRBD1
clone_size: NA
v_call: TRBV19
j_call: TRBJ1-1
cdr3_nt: TGTGCCAGTAGTATTGGAAGTTTACTTACAGGGGGCACTGAAGCTTTCTTT
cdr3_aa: CASSIGSLLTGGTEAFF

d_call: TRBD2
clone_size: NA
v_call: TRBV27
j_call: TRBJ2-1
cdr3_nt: TGTGCCAGCAGCGTTAGCGGGAGCTATGAGCAGTTCTTC
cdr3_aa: CASSVSGSYEQFF

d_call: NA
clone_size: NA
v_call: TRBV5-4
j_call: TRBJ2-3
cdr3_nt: TGTGCCAGCAGCTCTAGCACGAGCACAGATACGCAGTATTTT
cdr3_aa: CASSSSTSTDTQYF

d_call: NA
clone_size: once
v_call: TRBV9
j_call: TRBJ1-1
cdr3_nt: TGTGCCAGCTCGCGGTCCTCCGGCGACACTGAAGCTTTCTTT
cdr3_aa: CASSRSSGDTEAFF

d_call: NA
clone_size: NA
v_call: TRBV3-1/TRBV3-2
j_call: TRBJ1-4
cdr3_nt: TGTGCCAGCAGCCACGTGTCCGAGGCTGGTACTAATGAAAAACTGTTTTTT
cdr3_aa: CASSHVSEAGTNEKLFF

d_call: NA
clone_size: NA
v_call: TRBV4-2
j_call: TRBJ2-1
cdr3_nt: TGTGCCAGCAGCCAAGGCCAGATGGCAGGGAGGAATGAGCAGTTCTTC
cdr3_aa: CASSQGQMAGRNEQFF

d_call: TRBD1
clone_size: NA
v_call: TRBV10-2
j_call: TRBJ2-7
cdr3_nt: TGCGCCAGCAGTGAGGGGTTCGGGACAGGGGGCTACGAGCAGTACTTC
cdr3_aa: CASSEGFGTGGYEQYF

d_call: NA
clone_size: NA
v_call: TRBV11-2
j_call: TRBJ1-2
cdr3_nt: TGTGCCAGCAGCTTATCGTCGGGGGATGGCTACACCTTC
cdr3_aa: CASSLSSGDGYTF

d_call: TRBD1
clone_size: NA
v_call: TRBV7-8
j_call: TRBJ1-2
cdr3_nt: TGTGCCAGCAGCTTAGGACAGGGAAGTACCTATGGCTACACCTTC
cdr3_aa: CASSLGQGSTYGYTF

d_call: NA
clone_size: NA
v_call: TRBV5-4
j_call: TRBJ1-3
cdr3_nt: TGTGCCAGCAGCTCTACAGGGTTTCCCTCTGGAAACACCATATATTTT
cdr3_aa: CASSSTGFPSGNTIYF

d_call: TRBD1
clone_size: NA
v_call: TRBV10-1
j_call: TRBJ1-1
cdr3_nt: TGCGCCAGCAGTGAAAGAAGACAGGGGAACACTGAAGCTTTCTTT
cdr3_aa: CASSERRQGNTEAFF

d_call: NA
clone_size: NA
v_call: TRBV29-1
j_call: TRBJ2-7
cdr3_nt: TGCAGCGTTGAAGTAACAGGCCGGGAGCAGTACTTC
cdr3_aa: CSVEVTGREQYF

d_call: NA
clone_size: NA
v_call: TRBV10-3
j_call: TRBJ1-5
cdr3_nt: TGTGCCATCAGTGAGTCGCGGGGAATTCAGCCCCAGCATTTT
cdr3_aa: CAISESRGIQPQHF

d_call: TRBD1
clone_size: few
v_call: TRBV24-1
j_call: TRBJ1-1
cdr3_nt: TGTGCCACAAAGAAGGGACAGGGTGACACTGAAGCTTTCTTT
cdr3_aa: CATKKGQGDTEAFF

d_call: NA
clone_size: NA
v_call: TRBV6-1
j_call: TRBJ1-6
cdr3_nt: TGTGCCAGCAGTGAATCCGACAGTTATAATTCACCCCTCCACTTT
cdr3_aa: CASSESDSYNSPLHF

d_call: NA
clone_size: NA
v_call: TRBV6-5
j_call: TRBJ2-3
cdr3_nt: TGTGCCAGCAGCGCAGGGAAGACTAGCACAGATACGCAGTATTTT
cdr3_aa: CASSAGKTSTDTQYF

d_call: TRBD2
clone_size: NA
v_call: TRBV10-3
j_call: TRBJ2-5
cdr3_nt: TGTGCCATCAGCTTCGGGGCGGGAGAGGGGGAGACCCAGTACTTC
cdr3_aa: CAISFGAGEGETQYF

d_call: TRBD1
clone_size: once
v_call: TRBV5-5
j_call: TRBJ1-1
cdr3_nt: TGTGCCAGCAGCCTGGGGACAGGGCGCACTGAAGCTTTCTTT
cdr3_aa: CASSLGTGRTEAFF

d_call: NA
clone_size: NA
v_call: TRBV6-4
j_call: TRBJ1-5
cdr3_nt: TGTGCCAGCAGTGACAGGGAGGATCAGCCCCAGCATTTT
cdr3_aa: CASSDREDQPQHF

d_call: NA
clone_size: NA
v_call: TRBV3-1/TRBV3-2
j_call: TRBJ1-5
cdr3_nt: TGTGCCAGCAGCCAAGATTTGGGTTCGGGTCAGCCCCAGCATTTT
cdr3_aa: CASSQDLGSGQPQHF

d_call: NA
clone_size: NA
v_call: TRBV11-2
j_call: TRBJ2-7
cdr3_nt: TGTGCCAGCACCGATTTAGGGGCGCCTCCCTACGAGCAGTACTTC
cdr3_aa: CASTDLGAPPYEQYF

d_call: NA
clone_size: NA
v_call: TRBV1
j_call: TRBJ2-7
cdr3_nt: TGCACCAGCAGCCAACCCAGTCGGAGCGGCACACACGAGCAGTACTTC
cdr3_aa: CTSSQPSRSGTHEQYF

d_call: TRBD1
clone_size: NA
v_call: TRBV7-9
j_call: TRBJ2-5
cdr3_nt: TGTGCCAGCAGCTTAGGAGTGGCAGGGGGCTTGATGGCCCAGTACTTC
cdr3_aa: CASSLGVAGGLMAQYF

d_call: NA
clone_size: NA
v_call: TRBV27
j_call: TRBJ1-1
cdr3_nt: TGTGCCAGCAGTTTATCGGGAGGTTTGAACACTGAAGCTTTCTTT
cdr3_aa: CASSLSGGLNTEAFF

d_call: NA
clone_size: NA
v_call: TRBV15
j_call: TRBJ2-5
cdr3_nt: TGTGCCACCAGCAGAGATCTTAGCCGGGAGACCCAGTACTTC
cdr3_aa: CATSRDLSRETQYF

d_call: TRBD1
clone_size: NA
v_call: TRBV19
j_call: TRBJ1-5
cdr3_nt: TGTGCCAGTAGGACTGGGACAGTCAATCAGCCCCAGCATTTT
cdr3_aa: CASRTGTVNQPQHF

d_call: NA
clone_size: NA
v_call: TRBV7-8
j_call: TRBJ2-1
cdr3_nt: TGTGCCAGCAGCTCGACGGGGCGGGGGCCCAATGAGCAGTTCTTC
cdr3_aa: CASSSTGRGPNEQFF

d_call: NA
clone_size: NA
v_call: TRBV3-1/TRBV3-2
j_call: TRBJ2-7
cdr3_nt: TGTGCCAGCAGCCAGACTTCGGCCCCCTTCGAGCAGTACTTC
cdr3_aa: CASSQTSAPFEQYF

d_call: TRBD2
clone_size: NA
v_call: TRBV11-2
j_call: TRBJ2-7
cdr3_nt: TGTGCCAGCAGCTCCCGGGGTAGCGGGAGGGCCTTTATCGAGCAGTACTTC
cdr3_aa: CASSSRGSGRAFIEQYF

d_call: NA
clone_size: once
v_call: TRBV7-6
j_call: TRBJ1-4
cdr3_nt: TGTGCCAGCAGCCCTTCCGGAGGGCTTGAAAAACTGTTTTTT
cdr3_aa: CASSPSGGLEKLFF

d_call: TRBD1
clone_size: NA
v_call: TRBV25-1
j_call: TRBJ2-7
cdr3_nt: TGTGCCAGCAGTCCTTCCGGGACAGGGAGAAACGAGCAGTACTTC
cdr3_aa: CASSPSGTGRNEQYF

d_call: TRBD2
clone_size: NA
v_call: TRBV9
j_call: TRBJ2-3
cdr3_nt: TGTGCCAGCAGCGTAGACGGGGGGGCCGGAGATACGCAGTATTTT
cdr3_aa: CASSVDGGAGDTQYF

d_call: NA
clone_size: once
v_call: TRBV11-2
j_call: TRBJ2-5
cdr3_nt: TGTGCCAGCAGCTCGAACGGTGGTCTAGGAGAGACCCAGTACTTC
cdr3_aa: CASSSNGGLGETQYF

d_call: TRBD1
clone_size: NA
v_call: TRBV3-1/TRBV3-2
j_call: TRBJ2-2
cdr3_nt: TGTGCCAGCAGCCAAAGGGACAGGGACACCGGGGAGCTGTTTTTT
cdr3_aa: CASSQRDRDTGELFF